Given below is one T cell receptor (beta chain) in context. Assay: immunoSEQ multiplex PCR; the TCRdb copy retains only in-frame clones and omits some. The sample has 75,000 to 100,000 clones, 91% seen once. This specimen belongs to a study of OX40 agonist ivuxolimab in advanced cancers. Study-level information: Patients were given ivuxolimab, an antibody that agonizes OX40 (CD134).

In germline, CDR1 is LNHNV, CDR2 YYDKDF (reference sequence). The length of the CDR3 is 14 residues. The ends were cut back, 1 base at V and 3 bases at J, with 10 bases in the middle. The origin of this receptor is an adult with an advanced solid tumor such as melanoma, head and neck, liver or kidney cancer. This sequence joins TRBV15 and TRBJ2-7; a weak D match, TRBD2 (6 bases). The sequenced sample was CD4+ or CD8+ T cells sorted from blood, obtained in a trial of the OX40 agonist ivuxolimab. DNA for the CDR3: TGTGCCACCAGCAGAGGGGGGGACCACTACGAGCAGTACTTC. Amino acids: CATSRGGDHYEQYF.